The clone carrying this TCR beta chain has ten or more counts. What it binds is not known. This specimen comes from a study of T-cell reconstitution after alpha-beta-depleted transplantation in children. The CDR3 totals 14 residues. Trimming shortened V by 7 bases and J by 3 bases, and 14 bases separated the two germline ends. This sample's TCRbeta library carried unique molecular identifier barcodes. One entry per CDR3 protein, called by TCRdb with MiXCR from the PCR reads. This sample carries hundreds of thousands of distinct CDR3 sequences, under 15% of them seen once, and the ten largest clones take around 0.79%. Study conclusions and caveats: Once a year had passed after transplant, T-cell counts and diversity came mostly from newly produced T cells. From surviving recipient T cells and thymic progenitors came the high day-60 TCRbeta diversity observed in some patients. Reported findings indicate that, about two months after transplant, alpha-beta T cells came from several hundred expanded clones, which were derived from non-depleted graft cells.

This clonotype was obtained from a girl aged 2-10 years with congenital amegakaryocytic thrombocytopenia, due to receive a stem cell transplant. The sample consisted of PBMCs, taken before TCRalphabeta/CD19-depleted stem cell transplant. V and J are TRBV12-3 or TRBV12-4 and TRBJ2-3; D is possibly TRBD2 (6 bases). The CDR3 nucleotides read TGTGCCAGCATTAGGACCGGGGGAACAGATACGCAGTATTTT. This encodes CASIRTGGTDTQYF.